A single sample is the source of the 15 T cell receptor beta chains below, sequenced in a study of T cells after yellow fever vaccination. In TCRdb, the 5' RACE reads were re-called with MiXCR into one record per CDR3 protein. The sample has some 600,000 distinct CDR3 sequences, around 16% seen once. This material consisted of PBMCs, taken around 5 days after the first yellow fever vaccination. The source of these receptors is a man aged 18 to 35 who received the YFV17D yellow fever vaccine.

This clonotype came up a few times. The chain combines TRBV7-3 with TRBJ2-2, with D maybe TRBD1 (5 bases). The CDR3 is made up of 15 amino acids. The ends were cut back, 4 bases at V and 4 bases at J, with 13 bases in the middle. The germline V gene encodes CDR1 SGHTA and CDR2 FQGTGA. This chain's CDR3 is CASSSARRGTGELFF. CDR3 DNA: TGTGCCAGCAGCTCTGCCCGAAGGGGCACCGGGGAGCTGTTTTTT.

This rearrangement joins TRBV2 to TRBJ2-7, with D possibly matching TRBD1 (5 bases). This CDR3 contains 17 residues. Per germline, CDR1 SNHLY and CDR2 FYNNEI. The V end lost 6 bases, the J end lost 5 bases, and 26 bases lay between the germline ends. In DNA form, the CDR3 reads TGTGCCAGCAGCCCTTGGGGCCCACAGGTATTAGGGCACGAGCAGTACTTC. It yields the protein CASSPWGPQVLGHEQYF.

CDR3 residues: CASSPGTGPSGGANVLTF. The CDR3 DNA sequence: TGTGCCAGCAGCCCCGGGACAGGGCCCTCCGGTGGGGCCAACGTCCTGACTTTC. This sequence joins TRBV6-1 and TRBJ2-6; TRBD1 aligns across 9 bases. Trimming removed 6 bases from V and 3 bases from J; junction bases left unmatched: 12. Germline CDR1 is MNHNS and CDR2 is SASEGT. The CDR3 runs to 18 residues.

This clonotype was seen a few times. CDR3 DNA: TGTGCCTGGGGGACAGAGTCTAGCACAGATACGCAGTATTTT. Encoded protein: CAWGTESSTDTQYF. V and J are TRBV30 and TRBJ2-3, with TRBD1 identical over 7 bases. The J segment lost 0 bases and the V segment lost 5 bases, leaving 5 bases of the junction unmatched. CDR1 is GTSNPN, CDR2 SVGIG, per germline (reference sequence). The CDR3 covers 14 residues.

This clonotype has a handful of counts. The DNA for the CDR3 is TGCGCCAGCAGCCCTCGGGGGCTTTACACCGGGGAGCTGTTTTTT. Translation: CASSPRGLYTGELFF. V and J are TRBV4-1 and TRBJ2-2; tentatively, D is TRBD1 or TRBD2 (6 bases each). V dropped 4 bases and J dropped 3 bases, with 12 bases sitting between them. This CDR3 spans 15 amino acids. Germline values: CDR1 MGHRA, CDR2 YSYEKL.

This clonotype was detected a few times. The V and J genes are TRBV11-2 and TRBJ2-7; D may correspond to TRBD1 or TRBD2 (5 bases each). The CDR3 runs to 15 residues. In germline, CDR1 is SGHAT, CDR2 FQNNGV. Between the trimmed V and J ends, which lost 4 bases and 5 bases, there was a span of 18 bases. The CDR3 DNA reads TGTGCCAGCAGCTACCAGCCTGAGGGGCCCCACGAGCAGTACTTC. Amino acids: CASSYQPEGPHEQYF.

The chain combines TRBV20-1 with TRBJ2-7; D is uncertain. The CDR3 has 12 amino acids. Trimming took 4 bases from V and 1 from J, leaving 8 bases between them. Germline CDR1 is DFQATT and CDR2 is SNEGSKA (reference sequence). CDR3 sequence (DNA): TGCAGTGCTACTGACGCATCCTACGAGCAGTACGTC. Residues: CSATDASYEQYV.

Many counts were recorded for this clonotype. J is TRBJ2-2 and V is TRBV6-6; possible D gene TRBD1, 5 bases. The CDR3 is 13 amino acids. The V gene lost 5 bases and the J gene lost 5 bases, with 9 bases spanning the gap. Germline loops: CDR1 MNHNY, CDR2 SVGAGI (reference sequence). The CDR3 region is CASSLRETGELFF. DNA of the CDR3: TGTGCCAGCAGTCTCAGGGAAACCGGGGAGCTGTTTTTT.

In its sample, this clonotype was seen a few times. The CDR3 reads CAISDRNRGNSPLHF. CDR3 DNA: TGTGCCATCAGTGATAGGAACAGGGGAAATTCACCCCTCCACTTT. The rearrangement links TRBV10-3 to TRBJ1-6; 7 nucleotides align to TRBD1. Trimming cost V 3 bases and J 7 bases; bases outside gene matches: 6. In germline, CDR1 is ENHRY, CDR2 SYGVKD. The CDR3 spans 15 residues.

In this sample, this clonotype turned up a few times. The chain carries TRBV11-1 and TRBJ2-1, with 11 nucleotides matching TRBD2. The J segment lost 9 bases and the V segment lost 5 bases, leaving 12 bases of the junction unmatched. The CDR3 runs 16 residues. The germline gives CDR1 SGHAT, CDR2 FQDESV (reference sequence). This chain's CDR3 is CASSPVASGGRGEQFF. The CDR3 region has the DNA TGTGCCAGCAGCCCGGTCGCTAGCGGGGGGCGAGGTGAGCAGTTCTTC.

This clonotype was counted ten times or more. This chain links TRBV18 with TRBJ1-4; 7 bases fit TRBD1. Trimming removed 1 base from V and 4 bases from J; junction bases left unmatched: 6. From germline, CDR1 is KGHSH and CDR2 LQKENI. The CDR3 loop spans 16 amino acids. CDR3 in amino acids: CASSPLADRRNEKLFF. The CDR3 bases are TGTGCCAGCTCACCACTGGCGGACAGGCGTAATGAAAAACTGTTTTTT.

The chain joins TRBV7-9 to TRBJ2-3; TRBD1 aligns across 12 bases. V dropped 1 base and J dropped 5; count of bases not matched to a gene: 1. Germline values: CDR1 SEHNR, CDR2 FQNEAQ (reference sequence). This CDR3 contains 15 residues. CDR3 nucleotides: TGTGCCAGCAGCTTAGGGGACAGGGGGCGAGATACGCAGTATTTT. This codes for CASSLGDRGRDTQYF. Drawing the rest from reference TRBV7-9 and TRBJ2-3, the complete variable domain is DTGVSQNPRHKITKRGQNVTFRCDPISEHNRLYWYRQTLGQGPEFLTYFQNEAQLEKSRLLSDRFSAERPKGSFSTLEIQRTEQGDSAMYLCASSLGDRGRDTQYFGPGTRLTVL.

This clonotype showed up just a few times. The chain recombines TRBV4-3 with TRBJ1-1; no reliable D call. This CDR3 region has 14 residues. Per the germline V gene, CDR1 is LGHNA and CDR2 is YSLEER. V was clipped by 6 bases and J by 1 base, with 12 bases between them. CDR3: CASSPSEWNTEAFF. CDR3 nucleotides: TGCGCCAGCAGTCCGTCGGAATGGAACACTGAAGCTTTCTTT.

This clonotype was picked up a small number of times. V gene TRBV12-3 or TRBV12-4 combines with J gene TRBJ1-1; D uncertain. V was shortened by 5 bases and J by 1 base, with 8 bases between the two germline ends. The length of the CDR3 is 13 residues. The CDR3 sequence: CASSLTQNTEAFF. The DNA for the CDR3 is TGTGCCAGCAGTCTTACACAGAACACTGAAGCTTTCTTT.

This clonotype was recorded a few times. The chain recombines TRBV29-1 with TRBJ1-5, with unresolved D. CDR1 SQVTM and CDR2 ANQGSEA come from the germline V gene. The V and J ends lost 4 bases and 0 bases respectively, with 10 bases between them. The CDR3 loop spans 14 amino acids. The CDR3 nucleotides read TGCAGCGTTGGTGGAGGGCATAGCAATCAGCCCCAGCATTTT. It is translated as CSVGGGHSNQPQHF.